This T cell receptor (beta chain) was obtained from a study of blood T cell repertoires in COVID-19. Background on the study: Samples came from the United States, Italy and Spain, spanning acute and convalescent COVID-19. Sources were T cells, B-cell-depleted T cells, or PBMCs; the material itself was cDNA or gDNA.

Original analysis: Researchers report that nucleated cell counts were estimated from reference gene primer amplification. Sequencing was performed with immunoSEQ multiplex PCR; in TCRdb, only in-frame clones are kept and a portion is missing. V, J and clone size are taken as reported in that table, and D and trimming were inferred from the DNA itself. The sample includes roughly 230,000 clones, 83% of them seen just once. With 4 bases removed from V and 6 bases from J, the gap between germline ends came to 18 bases. CDR3 length: 15 amino acids. Germline CDR1 is LGHDT and CDR2 is YNNKEL (reference sequence).

Sequenced: peripheral blood. The chain is built from TRBV3-1 (or the pseudogene TRBV3-2) and TRBJ1-2; D might be TRBD1 (5 bases). This sequence originates from a woman aged 50 to 60 with acute or convalescent COVID-19. The CDR3 nucleotides are TGTGCCAGCAGCCTAATACTCGGGGGGAAGGATGGCTACACCTTC. Translating gives CASSLILGGKDGYTF.